The rows below give T cell receptor beta chains drawn from one sample of a study of radiotherapy plus CTLA-4 blockade in lung cancer. This table comes from immunoSEQ multiplex PCR, and its TCRdb copy is limited to in-frame clones, with some not included. This sample carries 81,000 or so clones, about 79% of them seen once, and the ten largest clones take about 23%. The specimen was peripheral blood, collected from a patient treated with radiotherapy plus ipilimumab. Receptors were obtained from a human donor with non-small cell lung cancer whose response to radiotherapy plus ipilimumab could not be evaluated. Some clones in this sample may be carry-over from other donors' samples. The CDR3 runs from the conserved cysteine through the conserved F or W. The order of the fields is clone size, J gene, V gene, D gene, CDR3 protein, CDR3 DNA. A D gene is named only where the DNA matches it firmly. For some rows the clone size is stated as once, few or many, or as a class when expanded; others skip it.

abundance: few; j_gene: TRBJ2-2; v_gene: TRBV7-2; d_gene: TRBD1; CDR3aa: CASSPGQGASNTGELFF; CDR3nt: TGTGCCAGCAGTCCAGGACAGGGGGCCTCGAACACCGGGGAGCTGTTTTTT
abundance: .; j_gene: TRBJ2-2; v_gene: TRBV7-9; d_gene: .; CDR3aa: CASSLSEATGELFF; CDR3nt: TGTGCCAGCAGCTTATCCGAAGCCACCGGGGAGCTGTTTTTT
abundance: .; j_gene: TRBJ2-7; v_gene: TRBV6-6; d_gene: .; CDR3aa: CASSPRRPNYEQYF; CDR3nt: TGTGCCAGCAGTCCCCGGCGGCCCAACTACGAGCAGTACTTC
abundance: .; j_gene: TRBJ2-7; v_gene: TRBV5-1; d_gene: .; CDR3aa: CASSTGTESLGQYF; CDR3nt: TGCGCCAGCAGCACAGGGACGGAGAGCCTCGGGCAGTACTTC
abundance: .; j_gene: TRBJ2-7; v_gene: TRBV18; d_gene: .; CDR3aa: CASSPRTALAYEQYF; CDR3nt: TGTGCCAGCTCACCACGCACAGCCTTAGCCTACGAGCAGTACTTC
abundance: once; j_gene: TRBJ1-1; v_gene: TRBV9; d_gene: TRBD1; CDR3aa: CASSLGQGINNGGNTEAFF; CDR3nt: TGTGCCAGCAGCCTCGGACAGGGGATAAACAATGGCGGGAACACTGAAGCTTTCTTT
abundance: .; j_gene: TRBJ2-6; v_gene: TRBV7-9; d_gene: .; CDR3aa: CASSPQEGSGGANVLTF; CDR3nt: TGTGCCAGCAGCCCCCAGGAGGGCTCAGGTGGGGCCAACGTCCTGACTTTC
abundance: .; j_gene: TRBJ1-1; v_gene: TRBV7-3; d_gene: .; CDR3aa: CASSFGENTEAFF; CDR3nt: TGTGCCAGCAGCTTCGGGGAGAACACTGAAGCTTTCTTT
abundance: .; j_gene: TRBJ1-2; v_gene: TRBV20-1; d_gene: .; CDR3aa: CSARTENGYTF; CDR3nt: TGCAGTGCGAGGACAGAAAATGGCTACACCTTC
abundance: .; j_gene: TRBJ2-2; v_gene: TRBV9; d_gene: TRBD2; CDR3aa: CASSVGSSGNTGELFF; CDR3nt: TGTGCCAGCAGCGTAGGATCTAGCGGGAACACCGGGGAGCTGTTTTTT
abundance: .; j_gene: TRBJ1-5; v_gene: TRBV27; d_gene: .; CDR3aa: CASSLMGRISNQPQHF; CDR3nt: TGTGCCAGCAGTTTAATGGGGAGGATAAGCAATCAGCCCCAGCATTTT
abundance: .; j_gene: TRBJ2-1; v_gene: TRBV19; d_gene: TRBD2; CDR3aa: CASRAVGLAGGIEQFF; CDR3nt: TGTGCCAGTAGGGCGGTGGGGCTAGCGGGGGGGATTGAGCAGTTCTTC
abundance: .; j_gene: TRBJ1-1; v_gene: TRBV9; d_gene: .; CDR3aa: CASSVGGEDTEAFF; CDR3nt: TGTGCCAGCAGCGTAGGCGGGGAGGACACTGAAGCTTTCTTT
abundance: .; j_gene: TRBJ2-1; v_gene: TRBV5-1; d_gene: TRBD2; CDR3aa: CASSLAGGPWNEQFF; CDR3nt: TGCGCCAGCAGCCTAGCGGGGGGGCCTTGGAATGAGCAGTTCTTC
abundance: few; j_gene: TRBJ1-1; v_gene: TRBV5-1; d_gene: .; CDR3aa: CASRAYLNTEAFF; CDR3nt: TGCGCCAGCAGGGCTTACCTGAACACTGAAGCTTTCTTT
abundance: .; j_gene: TRBJ2-7; v_gene: TRBV4-1; d_gene: .; CDR3aa: CASSQERYEQYF; CDR3nt: TGCGCCAGCAGCCAAGAGCGGTACGAGCAGTACTTC
abundance: few; j_gene: TRBJ2-1; v_gene: TRBV10-3; d_gene: TRBD1; CDR3aa: CAISYRGDEQFF; CDR3nt: TGTGCCATCAGTTACAGGGGGGATGAGCAGTTCTTC
abundance: .; j_gene: TRBJ1-2; v_gene: TRBV7-3; d_gene: .; CDR3aa: CASSLGADGYTF; CDR3nt: TGTGCCAGCAGCTTAGGGGCAGATGGCTACACCTTC
abundance: .; j_gene: TRBJ2-3; v_gene: TRBV27; d_gene: TRBD1; CDR3aa: CASSSPTGGATSTDTQYF; CDR3nt: TGTGCCAGCAGCTCTCCGACAGGGGGCGCGACTAGCACAGATACGCAGTATTTT
abundance: .; j_gene: TRBJ2-7; v_gene: TRBV19; d_gene: .; CDR3aa: CASSSNSWNEQYF; CDR3nt: TGTGCCAGTAGTAGTAACAGTTGGAACGAGCAGTACTTC
abundance: .; j_gene: TRBJ2-1; v_gene: TRBV6-1; d_gene: .; CDR3aa: CASSEAQTYNEQFF; CDR3nt: TGTGCCAGCAGTGAAGCTCAAACCTACAATGAGCAGTTCTTC
abundance: .; j_gene: TRBJ1-1; v_gene: TRBV30; d_gene: .; CDR3aa: CAWTYREANTEAFF; CDR3nt: TGTGCCTGGACCTACAGGGAAGCGAACACTGAAGCTTTCTTT
abundance: .; j_gene: TRBJ1-1; v_gene: TRBV29-1; d_gene: TRBD1; CDR3aa: CSVVGQGANTEAFF; CDR3nt: TGCAGCGTTGTTGGACAGGGGGCGAACACTGAAGCTTTCTTT
abundance: .; j_gene: TRBJ1-2; v_gene: TRBV5-4; d_gene: .; CDR3aa: CASSGTEGSYTF; CDR3nt: TGTGCCAGCAGCGGCACCGAGGGTAGCTACACCTTC
abundance: .; j_gene: TRBJ2-7; v_gene: TRBV5-4; d_gene: .; CDR3aa: CASSLGGPDQYF; CDR3nt: TGTGCCAGCAGCTTGGGGGGGCCAGATCAGTACTTC
abundance: once; j_gene: TRBJ1-3; v_gene: TRBV10-1; d_gene: TRBD1; CDR3aa: CASSESGQGAGGNTIYF; CDR3nt: TGCGCCAGCAGTGAGTCTGGGCAGGGGGCGGGAGGAAACACCATATATTTT
abundance: few; j_gene: TRBJ1-6; v_gene: TRBV7-2; d_gene: .; CDR3aa: CASSFGVGYNSPLHF; CDR3nt: TGTGCCAGCAGCTTCGGCGTCGGGTATAATTCACCCCTCCACTTT
abundance: once; j_gene: TRBJ1-1; v_gene: TRBV7-2; d_gene: .; CDR3aa: CASSFLGVTEAFF; CDR3nt: TGTGCCAGCAGCTTTTTAGGGGTCACTGAAGCTTTCTTT
abundance: .; j_gene: TRBJ1-5; v_gene: TRBV4-2; d_gene: TRBD1; CDR3aa: CASSQDGLGTAYRPQHF; CDR3nt: TGTGCCAGCAGCCAAGATGGCCTAGGGACAGCTTATCGGCCCCAGCATTTT
abundance: .; j_gene: TRBJ2-1; v_gene: TRBV4-2; d_gene: TRBD2; CDR3aa: CASTPTSGAAFF; CDR3nt: TGTGCCAGCACTCCGACTAGCGGGGCGGCGTTCTTC
abundance: .; j_gene: TRBJ2-7; v_gene: TRBV6-1; d_gene: TRBD1; CDR3aa: CASRDPLGQGHEQYF; CDR3nt: TGTGCCAGCAGGGACCCTCTTGGACAGGGCCACGAGCAGTACTTC
abundance: few; j_gene: TRBJ2-2; v_gene: TRBV6-1; d_gene: .; CDR3aa: CASSAGRTGELFF; CDR3nt: TGTGCCAGCAGTGCAGGGCGCACCGGGGAGCTGTTTTTT
abundance: few; j_gene: TRBJ1-3; v_gene: TRBV4-1; d_gene: .; CDR3aa: CASRHGNTIYF; CDR3nt: TGCGCCAGCAGACACGGAAACACCATATATTTT
abundance: .; j_gene: TRBJ2-7; v_gene: TRBV28; d_gene: .; CDR3aa: CASSLSRRGSYEQYF; CDR3nt: TGTGCCAGCAGTTTATCTCGCAGAGGCTCCTACGAGCAGTACTTC
abundance: .; j_gene: TRBJ2-7; v_gene: TRBV5-1; d_gene: TRBD1; CDR3aa: CASSLAGTGDEQYF; CDR3nt: TGCGCCAGCAGCTTGGCGGGGACAGGGGACGAGCAGTACTTC
abundance: .; j_gene: TRBJ2-7; v_gene: TRBV7-6; d_gene: .; CDR3aa: CASSPHWGVESYEQYF; CDR3nt: TGTGCCAGCAGCCCACACTGGGGGGTAGAATCCTACGAGCAGTACTTC
abundance: few; j_gene: TRBJ1-2; v_gene: TRBV5-1; d_gene: TRBD1; CDR3aa: CASSLEGTGGSGGYTF; CDR3nt: TGCGCCAGCAGCTTGGAAGGGACAGGGGGCTCAGGGGGCTACACCTTC
abundance: .; j_gene: TRBJ2-2; v_gene: TRBV18; d_gene: TRBD1; CDR3aa: CASSRQGANGELFF; CDR3nt: TGTGCCAGCTCCCGACAGGGGGCGAACGGGGAGCTGTTTTTT
abundance: .; j_gene: TRBJ1-1; v_gene: TRBV20-1; d_gene: .; CDR3aa: CSARDGRGAFF; CDR3nt: TGCAGTGCTAGAGATGGAAGGGGCGCTTTCTTT
abundance: .; j_gene: TRBJ2-1; v_gene: TRBV9; d_gene: TRBD2; CDR3aa: CASSRASGGAYNEQFF; CDR3nt: TGTGCCAGCAGCCGGGCTAGCGGGGGGGCCTACAATGAGCAGTTCTTC
abundance: .; j_gene: TRBJ2-7; v_gene: TRBV6-6; d_gene: .; CDR3aa: CASRRTTGPTSYEQYF; CDR3nt: TGTGCCAGCAGACGTACGACAGGCCCGACCTCCTACGAGCAGTACTTC
abundance: .; j_gene: TRBJ1-6; v_gene: TRBV28; d_gene: TRBD1; CDR3aa: CASSLGQGNSPLHF; CDR3nt: TGTGCCAGCAGTTTAGGACAGGGTAATTCACCCCTCCACTTT
abundance: .; j_gene: TRBJ1-5; v_gene: TRBV6-6; d_gene: .; CDR3aa: CASTPLGQHQSVAQHF; CDR3nt: TGTGCCAGCACTCCCTTGGGGCAGCACCAGAGTGTGGCCCAGCATTTT